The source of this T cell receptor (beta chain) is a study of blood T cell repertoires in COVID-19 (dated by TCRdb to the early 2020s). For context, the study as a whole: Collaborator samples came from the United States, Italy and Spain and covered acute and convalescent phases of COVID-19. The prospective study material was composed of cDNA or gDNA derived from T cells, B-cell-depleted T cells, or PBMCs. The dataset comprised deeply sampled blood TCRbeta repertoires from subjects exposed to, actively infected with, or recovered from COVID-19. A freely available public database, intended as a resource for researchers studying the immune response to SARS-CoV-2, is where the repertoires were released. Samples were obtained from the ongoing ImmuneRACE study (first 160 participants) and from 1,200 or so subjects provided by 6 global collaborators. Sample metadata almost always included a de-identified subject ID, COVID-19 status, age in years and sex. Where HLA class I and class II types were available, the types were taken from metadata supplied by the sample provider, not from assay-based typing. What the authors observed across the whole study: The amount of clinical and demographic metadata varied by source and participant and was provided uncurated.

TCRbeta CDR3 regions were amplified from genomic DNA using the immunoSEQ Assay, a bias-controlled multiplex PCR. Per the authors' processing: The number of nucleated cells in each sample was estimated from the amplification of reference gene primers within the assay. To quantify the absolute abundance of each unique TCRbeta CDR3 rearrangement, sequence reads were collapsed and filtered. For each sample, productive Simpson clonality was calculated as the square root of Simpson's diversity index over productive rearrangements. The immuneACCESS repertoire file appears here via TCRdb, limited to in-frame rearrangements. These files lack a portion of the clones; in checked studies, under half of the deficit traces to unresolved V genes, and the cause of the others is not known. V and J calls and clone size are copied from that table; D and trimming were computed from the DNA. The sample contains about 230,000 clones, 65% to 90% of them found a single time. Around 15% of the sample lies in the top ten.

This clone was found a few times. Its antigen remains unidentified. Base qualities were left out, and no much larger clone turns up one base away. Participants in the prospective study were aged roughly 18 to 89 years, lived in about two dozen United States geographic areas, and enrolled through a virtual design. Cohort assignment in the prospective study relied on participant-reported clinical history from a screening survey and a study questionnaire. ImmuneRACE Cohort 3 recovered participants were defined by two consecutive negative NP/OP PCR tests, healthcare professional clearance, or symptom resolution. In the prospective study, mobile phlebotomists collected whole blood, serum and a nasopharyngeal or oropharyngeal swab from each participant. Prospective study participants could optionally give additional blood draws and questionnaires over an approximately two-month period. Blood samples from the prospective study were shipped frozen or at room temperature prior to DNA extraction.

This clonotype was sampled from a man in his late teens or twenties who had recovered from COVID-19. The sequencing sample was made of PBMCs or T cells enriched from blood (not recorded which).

The bases are TGTGCCAGCCAGAGGAACTATGGCTACACCTTC. Its amino acids are CASQRNYGYTF. The rearrangement joined TRBV11-2 to TRBJ1-2; no D segment can be confidently identified. V loses 8 bases of germline sequence and J loses 2 bases, and the interval between the two ends is 6 bases. Via the germline V gene, CDR1 is SGHAT and CDR2 FQNNGV. Including cysteine and phenylalanine, the CDR3 has 11 amino acids. This entry keeps only the CDR3 DNA: 33 bases, framed from base 1.